The clone carrying this TCR beta chain was counted ten times or more. Its specificity is not known. The data stem from a study of beta chain features in type 1 diabetes. Every isolated RNA sample was fully reverse transcribed, so sequencing captured expressed TCRB transcripts. Profiling relied on immunoSEQ multiplex PCR, and the TCRdb table lists in-frame clones only, not all of them. The sample includes some 370,000 clones, over 9% of them seen just once. Findings and limits, study-wide: Cells expressing TCR highly could be over-represented by cDNA sequencing. Within patients, naive, central memory and Treg TCRB repertoires seemed more similar than within healthy donors. TCRB CDR3s from Type 1 diabetes patients were moderately but significantly shorter in all four CD4+ subsets. A pattern of fewer insertions and more deletions at VDJ junctions was seen in type 1 diabetes patients.

The germline V gene encodes CDR1 LNHDA and CDR2 SQIVND (reference sequence). The V segment lost 5 bases and the J segment 9 bases; nucleotides outside the gene matches: 18. CDR3 size: 16 residues. This receptor was obtained from a man aged 25-45 years with type 1 diabetes. The rearrangement uses TRBV19 and TRBJ2-7; 8 bases are a match to TRBD1. The sample consisted of central memory CD4+ T cells from blood. Here the CDR3 DNA reads TGTGCCAGTAGTCCGCTGGAGGGGACAGGCGACGTCGGGCAGTACTTC. The encoded protein is CASSPLEGTGDVGQYF. The complete variable domain, with remaining parts taken from reference TRBV19 and TRBJ2-7, reads DGGITQSPKYLFRKEGQNVTLSCEQNLNHDAMYWYRQDPGQGLRLIYYSQIVNDFQKGDIAEGYSVSREKKESFPLTVTSAQKNPTAFYLCASSPLEGTGDVGQYFGPGTRLTVT.